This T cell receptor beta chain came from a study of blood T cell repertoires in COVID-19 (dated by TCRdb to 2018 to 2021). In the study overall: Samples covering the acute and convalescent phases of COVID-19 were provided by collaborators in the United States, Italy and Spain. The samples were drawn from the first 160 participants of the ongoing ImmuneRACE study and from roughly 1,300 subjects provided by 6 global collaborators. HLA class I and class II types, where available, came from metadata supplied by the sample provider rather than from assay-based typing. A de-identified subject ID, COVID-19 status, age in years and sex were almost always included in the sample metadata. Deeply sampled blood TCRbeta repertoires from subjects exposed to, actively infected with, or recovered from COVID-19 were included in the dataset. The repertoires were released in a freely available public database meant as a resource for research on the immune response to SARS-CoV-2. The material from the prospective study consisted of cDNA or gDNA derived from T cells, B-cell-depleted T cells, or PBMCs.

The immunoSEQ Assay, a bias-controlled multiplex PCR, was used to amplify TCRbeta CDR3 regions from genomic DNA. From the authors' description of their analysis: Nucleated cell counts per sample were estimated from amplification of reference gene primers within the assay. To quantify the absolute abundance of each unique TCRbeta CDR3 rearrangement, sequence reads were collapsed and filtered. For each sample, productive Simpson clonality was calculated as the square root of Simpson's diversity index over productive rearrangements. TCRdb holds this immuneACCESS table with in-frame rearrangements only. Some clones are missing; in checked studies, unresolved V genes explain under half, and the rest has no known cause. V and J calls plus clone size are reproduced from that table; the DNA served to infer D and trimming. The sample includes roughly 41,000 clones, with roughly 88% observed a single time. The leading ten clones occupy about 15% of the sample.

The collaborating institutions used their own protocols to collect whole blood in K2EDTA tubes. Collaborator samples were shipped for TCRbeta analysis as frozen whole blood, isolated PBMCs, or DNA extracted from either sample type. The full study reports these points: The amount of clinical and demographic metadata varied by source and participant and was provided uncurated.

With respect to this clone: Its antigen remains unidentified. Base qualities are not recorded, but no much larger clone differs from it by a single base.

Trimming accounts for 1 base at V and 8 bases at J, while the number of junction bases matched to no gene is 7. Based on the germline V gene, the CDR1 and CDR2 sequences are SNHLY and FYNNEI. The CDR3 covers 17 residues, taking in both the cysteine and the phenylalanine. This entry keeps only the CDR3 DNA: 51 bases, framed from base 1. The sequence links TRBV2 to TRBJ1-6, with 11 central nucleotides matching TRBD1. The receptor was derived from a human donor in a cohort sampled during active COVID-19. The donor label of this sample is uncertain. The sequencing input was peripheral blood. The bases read TGTGCCAGCAGTGAAGTTGCCGGACAGGGGGCTTATTCACCCCTCCACTTT. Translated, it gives CASSEVAGQGAYSPLHF.